This T cell receptor beta chain comes out of a study of blood T cell repertoires in COVID-19. Study as a whole: PBMCs, B-cell-depleted T cells, or T cells were the source of the cDNA or gDNA that made up the material.

Source study methods: How many nucleated cells were present was estimated from reference gene primer amplification. This table comes from immunoSEQ multiplex PCR, and its TCRdb copy is limited to in-frame clones, with some not included. V and J calls and clone size are given by that table; D and trimming were obtained from the DNA. The sample carries roughly 300,000 clones, roughly 87% recorded once. Participant age was roughly 18 to 90 years, and participants resided in roughly 25 US areas. Cohort assignment relied on participant-reported clinical history. CDR1 is LGHNT and CDR2 is FRNRAP in the germline V gene. The CDR3 spans 15 residues. Trimming took off 2 bases at V and 5 bases at J, with 12 bases between the two ends.

This clonotype was sampled from a woman aged 30 to 39 who had recovered from COVID-19. The chain links TRBV12-5 to TRBJ2-2, with a possible D match to TRBD1 (6 bases). What was sequenced was PBMCs or T cells enriched from blood (not recorded which). CDR3 sequence: CASGLLGASTGELFF. CDR3 DNA: TGTGCTAGTGGTTTGTTGGGGGCTTCTACCGGGGAGCTGTTTTTT.